The clone carrying this T cell receptor (beta chain) was picked up many times. Using its own MiXCR run on the RT-PCR reads, TCRdb lists one record per CDR3 protein. The repertoire holds more than 600,000 distinct CDR3 sequences, with approximately 17% as singletons. This sample stems from a study of response to subunit inactivated influenza vaccine. The CDR3 covers 14 residues. With 2 bases clipped from V and 6 bases from J, the junction kept 4 bases outside the gene matches. Looked up from germline, CDR1 is LGHDT and CDR2 is YNNKEL (reference sequence). The sample was PBMCs from blood, taken roughly 5 days after vaccination. The chain joins TRBV3-1 to TRBJ2-7; 10 nucleotides agree with TRBD2. This sequence originates from a man in his forties or fifties who received an inactivated influenza vaccine. This chain's CDR3 is CASSQRLAGGEQYF. CDR3 nucleotide sequence: TGTGCCAGCAGCCAACGCTTAGCGGGAGGCGAGCAGTACTTC.